This T cell receptor (beta chain) emerged from a study of T-cell memory formation after mild COVID-19. V lost 2 bases and J 4 bases, leaving 9 bases between the germline ends. From germline, CDR1 is MNHEY and CDR2 SVGEGT. This CDR3 comprises 14 residues. TCRdb analysed the 5' RACE reads with MiXCR anew, one entry per CDR3 protein. The sample yields 250,000 to 350,000 distinct CDR3 sequences, less than 20% seen once. The J gene is TRBJ2-4, the V gene TRBV6-2 or TRBV6-3, with D unresolved. The source material was PBMCs or a T cell subset sorted from them (not recorded which). The TCR was taken from a man younger than 35 who had mild COVID-19 (a few samples of this study predate the infection). Cell type and time point are not known. This chain's CDR3 is CASSYVRTKNIQYF. CDR3 DNA sequence: TGTGCCAGCAGTTACGTCAGAACTAAAAACATTCAGTACTTC.